Listed here are 16 T cell receptor beta chains from one sample, sequenced in a study of T cells expressing NK-cell markers. TCRdb reprocessed the 5' RACE reads and reports one entry per CDR3 protein, with no DNA. The listing records roughly 280,000 distinct CDR3 sequences. Sequenced material: blood T cells: a sorted CD56 or NKG2C T cell subset, CD4+ or CD8+ T cells, or bulk PBMC T cells (not recorded which). These receptors were taken from a young man in good health.

This chain joins TRBV11-2 and TRBJ2-3. This CDR3 has 15 amino acids. Germline-derived CDR1 and CDR2 are SGHAT and FQNNGV. This CDR3 reads CASSLRLDWVDTQYF.

This chain uses TRBV20-1 with TRBJ2-5. CDR3 length: 11 residues. CDR1 is DFQATT and CDR2 is SNEGSKA in the germline V gene (reference sequence). CDR3 sequence reads: CSARERETQYF.

The genes are TRBV12-3 or TRBV12-4 and TRBJ1-5; TCRdb proposes TRBD1, but this gene call is untestable without DNA. The CDR3 has 17 amino acids. This CDR3 is CASSAAAGGGSNQPQHF.

V gene TRBV5-1 combines with J gene TRBJ2-1; TCRdb calls TRBD2, which cannot be checked without DNA. The V gene's germline CDR1 is SGHRS and CDR2 YFSETQ. CDR3 length: 16 residues. This CDR3 reads CASSDTSAVRGNEQFF.

The chain is built from TRBV19 and TRBJ2-5; TCRdb calls TRBD2, which cannot be checked without DNA. The CDR3 contains 15 residues. Germline-derived CDR1 and CDR2 are LNHDA and SQIVND (reference sequence). This CDR3 is CASSRLAGGQETQYF.

The rearrangement uses TRBV28 and TRBJ1-1. This CDR3 comprises 18 residues. Germline CDR1 MDHEN, CDR2 SYDVKM. The chain's CDR3 is CASSLSGRARLLNTEAFF.

The chain has TRBV7-9 and TRBJ2-2. CDR3 size: 15 residues. Germline values: CDR1 SEHNR, CDR2 FQNEAQ (reference sequence). CDR3 loop: CASSLSDGAPGELFF.

The chain joins TRBV2 to TRBJ2-2; absent DNA, TCRdb's TRBD1 call cannot be checked. Germline V CDR1 and CDR2: SNHLY, FYNNEI. The CDR3 spans 14 residues. The CDR3: CASSVRGNTGELFF. Based on the CDR3 plus reference TRBV2 and TRBJ2-2, the full variable domain is EPEVTQTPSHQVTQMGQEVILRCVPISNHLYFYWYRQILGQKVEFLVSFYNNEISEKSEIFDDQFSVERPDGSNFTLKIRSTKLEDSAMYFCASSVRGNTGELFFGEGSRLTVL.

The chain couples TRBV4-3 to TRBJ2-1. Germline CDR1 is LGHNA and CDR2 is YSLEER. The CDR3 loop spans 16 amino acids. The CDR3 protein is CASSQERQSSYNEQFF.

The J gene is TRBJ2-3, the V gene TRBV19. The CDR3 totals 13 residues. Per germline, CDR1 LNHDA and CDR2 SQIVND (reference sequence). The CDR3: CASSIKLADTQYF. Using reference TRBV19 and TRBJ2-3 for the parts outside the CDR3, the full variable domain is DGGITQSPKYLFRKEGQNVTLSCEQNLNHDAMYWYRQDPGQGLRLIYYSQIVNDFQKGDIAEGYSVSREKKESFPLTVTSAQKNPTAFYLCASSIKLADTQYFGPGTRLTVL.

The rearrangement links TRBV12-3 or TRBV12-4 to TRBJ2-1; the TCRdb D gene call, TRBD2, has no DNA to confirm it. This CDR3 has 15 amino acids. The CDR3 region is CASSSLAGGGNEQFF.

This chain links TRBV10-3 with TRBJ2-1; TCRdb returns TRBD1, unconfirmable since there is no DNA. CDR3 size: 15 residues. Per the germline V gene, CDR1 is ENHRY and CDR2 is SYGVKD. The CDR3 loop is CAISEGGGARNEQFF.

The chain combines TRBV12-3 or TRBV12-4 with TRBJ2-1; TCRdb selects TRBD2, and the lack of DNA leaves this call unchecked. This CDR3 is 13 amino acids long. CDR3 protein: CASSRTRDNEQFF.

The chain couples TRBV4-1 to TRBJ2-1; TCRdb reports TRBD2, a call that lacks DNA to check it against. There are 13 residues in the CDR3. Germline-derived CDR1 and CDR2 are MGHRA and YSYEKL. The CDR3 loop is CASSAPREGLKFF.

The CDR3 sequence is CASSFGTGNTIYF. V and J are TRBV12-3 or TRBV12-4 and TRBJ1-3; TCRdb's D call, TRBD1, is unchecked because there is no DNA. The CDR3 has 13 amino acids.

V usage is TRBV20-1 and J usage is TRBJ2-3; absent DNA, TCRdb's TRBD2 call cannot be checked. Per germline, CDR1 DFQATT and CDR2 SNEGSKA (reference sequence). The CDR3 extends over 20 amino acids. The CDR3 loop reads CSARDRGKTGELGDADTQYF.